The 31 T cell receptor beta chains below were found in one sample sequenced in a study of blood T cell repertoires in COVID-19. Assay: immunoSEQ multiplex PCR; the TCRdb copy retains only in-frame clones and omits some. Of under 350,000 clones listed, 80% to 90% are singletons. What was sequenced was PBMCs or T cells enriched from blood (not recorded which). These receptors were obtained from a woman in her thirties or forties with acute COVID-19.

A remark on this clone: Other DNA sequences in the same sample also yield this CDR3. The chain links TRBV18 to TRBJ1-2, with TRBD1 identical over 9 bases. The CDR3 runs 14 residues. The germline V gene encodes CDR1 KGHSH and CDR2 LQKENI. The J segment lost 4 bases and the V segment lost 2 bases, leaving 2 bases of the junction unmatched. In DNA, the CDR3 is TGTGCCAGCTCACCAGGACAGGGGAGCTATGGCTACACCTTC. Translation gives CASSPGQGSYGYTF.

V usage is TRBV7-2 and J usage is TRBJ2-3, with 7 bases that match TRBD2. The V segment lost 6 bases and the J segment 1 base; nucleotides outside the gene matches: 10. The CDR3 length is 16 residues. Germline V gene data show CDR1 as SGHTA and CDR2 as FQGNSA. CDR3 nucleotides: TGTGCCAGCAGGATGGGTCGTACTAGCGGCACAGATACGCAGTATTTT. The encoded protein is CASRMGRTSGTDTQYF. Combining the CDR3 with reference TRBV7-2 and TRBJ2-3 gives the whole variable domain GAGVSQSPSNKVTEKGKDVELRCDPISGHTALYWYRQSLGQGLEFLIYFQGNSAPDKSGLPSDRFSAERTGGSVSTLTIQRTQQEDSAVYLCASRMGRTSGTDTQYFGPGTRLTVL.

In regard to this clone: At one end the junction does not follow the germline gene, possibly because of a read error. This chain connects TRBV7-7 to TRBJ2-1, with 7 nucleotides matching TRBD2. Per germline, CDR1 SSHAT and CDR2 FNYEAQ (reference sequence). The CDR3 spans 17 residues. The CDR3 sequence: CASSLGMAGRGRVEQFF. The CDR3 DNA reads TGTGCTAGCAGCTTAGGAATGGCGGGGAGGGGTAGAGTTGAGCAGTTCTTC.

This clone was seen repeatedly, ten times or more. The chain has TRBV2 and TRBJ1-1, with D possibly TRBD1 on 5 matching bases. Germline V gene sequence: CDR1 SNHLY, CDR2 FYNNEI. Trimming removed 3 bases from V and 5 bases from J, with 13 bases in between. The CDR3 length is 14 residues. CDR3 region: CASSEEAGGTEAFF. Written as DNA, the CDR3 is TGTGCCAGCAGTGAGGAGGCGGGGGGAACTGAAGCTTTCTTT.

This chain joins TRBV5-4 and TRBJ2-3; D possibly corresponds to TRBD1 (6 bases). Germline lookup yields CDR1 SGHNT and CDR2 YYREEE (reference sequence). The CDR3 totals 18 residues. V was cut by 0 bases and J by 3 bases, with 20 bases left in between. The CDR3 nucleotides are TGTGCCAGCAGCTTGGGGCATAAACAGGGCAAACTAACAGATACGCAGTATTTT. Its protein product is CASSLGHKQGKLTDTQYF.

V gene TRBV11-3 combines with J gene TRBJ1-5; 8 bases line up with TRBD1. Germline CDR1 and CDR2: SGHNT and YENEEA. V lost 1 base to trimming and J lost 7 bases; unmatched junction nucleotides: 15. This CDR3 comprises 18 residues. The CDR3 nucleotides read TGTGCCAGCAGCTTAGGCAGGGAGGACAGGGAAGTAAGACAGCCCCAGCATTTT. It codes for CASSLGREDREVRQPQHF.

The chain is built from TRBV18 and TRBJ2-6; 10 positions match TRBD1. Germline V gives CDR1 KGHSH, CDR2 LQKENI. This CDR3 region has 16 residues. The V gene end was trimmed by 4 bases and the J gene end by 2 bases; junction bases not matched to a gene: 2. As DNA, the CDR3 is TGTGCCAGCTCACGACAGGGGGCTACTGGGGCCAACGTCCTGACTTTC. Translating it yields CASSRQGATGANVLTF.

The chain recombines TRBV27 with TRBJ2-1; D perhaps matches TRBD2 (5 bases). Germline CDR1 reads MNHEY; CDR2 reads SMNVEV (reference sequence). Trimming left V 7 bases short and J 6 bases short, with 16 bases between. This CDR3 has 14 amino acids. In DNA, the CDR3 is TGTGCCAGCACCACCTTACCTGAGGGCAATGAGCAGTTCTTC. Translation gives CASTTLPEGNEQFF.

The V gene is TRBV11-2, the J gene TRBJ2-2, with D unresolved. Germline CDR1 and CDR2: SGHAT and FQNNGV. CDR3 length equals 15 residues. Between the trimmed V and J ends, which lost 1 base and 1 base, there was a span of 7 bases. CDR3: CASSLGFRNTGELFF. CDR3 nucleotide sequence: TGTGCCAGCAGCTTAGGATTTAGGAACACCGGGGAGCTGTTTTTT.

CDR3 DNA sequence: TGTGCCAGCAAACAAACCCCAAACTCTGGAAACACCATATATTTT. Residues: CASKQTPNSGNTIYF. This rearrangement joins TRBV19 to TRBJ1-3; D unresolved. Germline CDR1 reads LNHDA; CDR2 reads SQIVND (reference sequence). The CDR3 sequence is 15 residues long. V shed 9 bases and J shed 0 bases, with 15 bases lying between them. Supplemented by reference TRBV19 and TRBJ1-3, the full variable domain reads DGGITQSPKYLFRKEGQNVTLSCEQNLNHDAMYWYRQDPGQGLRLIYYSQIVNDFQKGDIAEGYSVSREKKESFPLTVTSAQKNPTAFYLCASKQTPNSGNTIYFGEGSWLTVV.

V and J are TRBV6-1 and TRBJ1-3, with D possibly matching TRBD1 (5 bases). The V gene lost 3 bases and the J gene lost 2 bases, with 11 bases spanning the gap. From germline, CDR1 is MNHNS and CDR2 SASEGT. This CDR3 region has 15 residues. As DNA, the CDR3 is TGTGCCAGCAGTGACAGGGTCGAACCTGGAAACACCATATATTTT. Protein: CASSDRVEPGNTIYF.

The rearrangement joins TRBV14 to TRBJ1-1; no clear D gene. CDR3 length equals 13 residues. Germline V gene lookup returns CDR1 SGHDN and CDR2 FVKESK. V lost 5 bases and J 1 base, leaving 8 bases between the germline ends. CDR3 in amino acids: CASSLGRNTEAFF. CDR3 nucleotide sequence: TGTGCCAGCAGCTTGGGCCGGAACACTGAAGCTTTCTTT.

The chain recombines TRBV2 with TRBJ2-1; no definite D call. Trimming shortened V by 5 bases and J by 4 bases, and 12 bases separated the two germline ends. This CDR3 region has 14 residues. Germline CDR1 SNHLY, CDR2 FYNNEI. The CDR3 DNA reads TGTGCCAGCAGTTCACAGATTACTTACAATGAGCAGTTCTTC. Encoded protein: CASSSQITYNEQFF.

The gene calls are TRBV28 and TRBJ2-1; D gene uncertain. The CDR3 sequence is 13 residues long. The V end was cut by 5 bases, the J end by 8 bases, with 13 bases between. Germline CDR1 MDHEN, CDR2 SYDVKM. The CDR3 is CASSLVGFYEQFF. The CDR3 nucleotides read TGTGCCAGCAGTCTGGTGGGCTTCTATGAGCAGTTCTTC.

The chain is built from TRBV7-3 and TRBJ2-2, with D possibly TRBD2 on 7 matching bases. Trimming left V 5 bases short and J 4 bases short, with 20 bases between. Germline-derived CDR1 and CDR2 are SGHTA and FQGTGA. The CDR3 is made up of 17 amino acids. The CDR3 DNA follows: TGTGCCAGCAGCCCAGGCCCCGGGGGGCCGGGCACCGGGGAGCTGTTTTTT. Amino acids: CASSPGPGGPGTGELFF.

This chain connects TRBV25-1 to TRBJ1-4; 10 bases agree with TRBD1. CDR1 and CDR2 from the germline V gene are MGHDK and SYGVNS. The CDR3 has 15 residues. V trimming: 4 bases; J trimming: 5 bases; junction bases outside the gene matches: 4. CDR3 nucleotides: TGTGCCAGCAGTGGCTCGGACAGGGGGAATGAAAAACTGTTTTTT. Amino acids: CASSGSDRGNEKLFF.

The chain uses TRBV5-6 and TRBJ2-5; possibly TRBD1 for D (5 bases). Per germline, CDR1 SGHDT and CDR2 YYEEEE. The length of the CDR3 is 15 residues. Trimming pared 2 bases from V and 1 base from J, leaving 12 bases between. The CDR3: CASSFSWGSQETQYF. Here the CDR3 DNA reads TGTGCCAGCAGCTTTTCTTGGGGCTCCCAAGAGACCCAGTACTTC.

The chain couples TRBV7-2 to TRBJ1-3; 7 bases match TRBD1. Germline V CDR1 and CDR2: SGHTA, FQGNSA. This CDR3 has 16 amino acids. The V segment lost 6 bases and the J segment 0 bases; nucleotides outside the gene matches: 8. The CDR3 sequence: CASRPTGTASGNTIYF. In DNA, the CDR3 is TGTGCCAGCAGACCGACCGGGACAGCCTCTGGAAACACCATATATTTT.

The chain links TRBV5-6 to TRBJ1-2, with 7 bases aligning to TRBD1. Germline V gene sequence: CDR1 SGHDT, CDR2 YYEEEE. After removal of 4 bases from V and 5 bases from J, the junction contained 8 bases not matched to a gene. The CDR3 contains 14 residues. CDR3 region: CASSAPGQLYGYTF. The CDR3 nucleotides are TGTGCCAGCAGCGCACCGGGACAGTTGTATGGCTACACCTTC.

The chain uses TRBV2 and TRBJ1-5; D is ambiguous. Trimming shortened V by 7 bases and J by 3 bases, and 13 bases separated the two germline ends. The CDR3 runs to 14 residues. Germline V gene lookup returns CDR1 SNHLY and CDR2 FYNNEI. The CDR3 region has the DNA TGTGCCAGCACCGGGGAACAGCTCAATCAGCCCCAGCATTTT. It yields the protein CASTGEQLNQPQHF.

This clone was counted at least ten times. Additional DNA sequences in this sample encode the identical CDR3. This chain connects TRBV6-4 to TRBJ2-3; D not certain. CDR1 MRHNA and CDR2 SNTAGT come from the germline V gene. This CDR3 comprises 15 residues. The V end lost 2 bases, the J end lost 1 base, and 10 bases lay between the germline ends. The CDR3 is CASSDNGQGTDTQYF. Here the CDR3 DNA reads TGTGCCAGCAGTGACAATGGGCAGGGCACAGATACGCAGTATTTT.

This clone was seen a single time. The CDR3 loop reads CAISESTLAATNEKLFF. DNA for the CDR3: TGTGCCATCAGTGAGTCAACCCTGGCAGCAACTAATGAAAAACTGTTTTTT. V is TRBV10-3 and J is TRBJ1-4; unclear D gene. CDR3 length equals 17 residues. Germline assignment: CDR1 ENHRY and CDR2 SYGVKD. Deletions cut 0 bases from V and 0 bases from J, with 11 bases between.

The V gene is TRBV5-1, the J gene TRBJ1-1; perhaps TRBD1 as D (5 bases). The CDR3 has 15 residues. V was trimmed by 2 bases and J by 0 bases, leaving 11 bases between them. The germline CDR1 and CDR2 sequences are SGHRS and YFSETQ. CDR3 bases: TGCGCCAGCAGCTTCCGTCCAGGGTTGAACACTGAAGCTTTCTTT. It is translated as CASSFRPGLNTEAFF.

The chain's CDR3 is CASSPAGTAFFTDTQYF. The CDR3 DNA reads TGTGCCAGCAGCCCCGCCGGGACAGCCTTTTTCACAGATACGCAGTATTTT. This chain connects TRBV5-5 to TRBJ2-3, with 7 bases identical to TRBD1. Germline loops: CDR1 SGHKS, CDR2 YYEKEE (reference sequence). After removal of 4 bases from V and 2 bases from J, the junction contained 13 bases not matched to a gene. This CDR3 is 17 amino acids long.

This chain uses TRBV27 with TRBJ2-7; D uncertain. Germline loops: CDR1 MNHEY, CDR2 SMNVEV (reference sequence). V lost 5 bases, J lost 0 bases, and 8 bases lay in between. CDR3 length equals 13 residues. CDR3 residues: CASSPYLSYEQYF. CDR3 DNA sequence: TGTGCCAGCAGTCCCTATCTCTCCTACGAGCAGTACTTC.

This clone occurred once. The V call is TRBV12-3 or TRBV12-4, the J call TRBJ1-2; D is unresolved. The CDR3 runs 11 residues. V shed 6 bases and J shed 5 bases, with 7 bases lying between them. The CDR3 protein is CASSPAYGYTF. Here the CDR3 DNA reads TGTGCCAGCAGCCCTGCGTATGGCTACACCTTC.

This clone has a single count. J is TRBJ1-5 and V is TRBV2, with TRBD1 as a possible D gene (5 bases). Trimming removed 8 bases from V and 2 bases from J, with 10 bases in between. CDR3 length: 13 residues. CDR1 and CDR2 (germline): SNHLY, FYNNEI. CDR3 region: CASVDSGNQPQHF. The DNA for the CDR3 is TGTGCCAGCGTAGACAGTGGCAATCAGCCCCAGCATTTT.

The chain links TRBV11-2 to TRBJ2-5, with 12 bases lining up with TRBD2. V shed 3 bases, J shed 3 bases, and the junction held 2 bases outside the gene matches. This CDR3 contains 15 residues. Germline lookup yields CDR1 SGHAT and CDR2 FQNNGV. The CDR3 sequence: CASSFSSGGEETQYF. The DNA for the CDR3 is TGTGCCAGCAGCTTCTCTAGCGGGGGGGAAGAGACCCAGTACTTC.

To note about this clone: Relative to the germline gene, one junction end is altered; a read error may explain this. V and J are TRBV3-1 (or the pseudogene TRBV3-2) and TRBJ2-1, with 14 bases that match TRBD2. Germline-derived CDR1 and CDR2 are LGHDT and YNNKEL (reference sequence). The CDR3 runs 13 residues. The CDR3 DNA reads as TGTGCCAGCAGCCTAGGGACTAGCGGGAGCAGTATCTTC. As protein: CASSLGTSGSSIF.

The chain recombines TRBV2 with TRBJ1-2, with a weak D call TRBD1 (5 bases). Trimming pared 6 bases from V and 2 bases from J, leaving 13 bases between. CDR3 size: 14 residues. Germline V gives CDR1 SNHLY, CDR2 FYNNEI. CDR3 DNA: TGTGCCAGCAGCGGTGACAGTACGAACTATGGCTACACCTTC. This encodes CASSGDSTNYGYTF.

This clone occurred a few times. The V call is TRBV7-2, the J call TRBJ2-7; maybe TRBD2 (7 bases). Trimming removed 5 bases from V and 5 bases from J, with 16 bases in between. Germline loops: CDR1 SGHTA, CDR2 FQGNSA. This CDR3 is built from 14 residues. The DNA of the CDR3 is TGTGCCAGCAGCCGTCTCAGGGGAGGGGACGAGCAGTACTTC. This translates into CASSRLRGGDEQYF.